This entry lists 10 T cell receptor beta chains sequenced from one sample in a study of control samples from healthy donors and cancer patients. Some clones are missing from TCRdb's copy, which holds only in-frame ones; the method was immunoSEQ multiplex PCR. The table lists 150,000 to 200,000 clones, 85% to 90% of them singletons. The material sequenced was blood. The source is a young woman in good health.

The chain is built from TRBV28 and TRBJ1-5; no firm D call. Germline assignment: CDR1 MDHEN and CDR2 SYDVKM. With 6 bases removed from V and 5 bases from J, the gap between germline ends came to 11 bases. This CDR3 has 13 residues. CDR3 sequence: CASSPSAYQPQHF. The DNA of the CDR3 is TGTGCCAGCAGCCCCTCGGCGTATCAGCCCCAGCATTTT.

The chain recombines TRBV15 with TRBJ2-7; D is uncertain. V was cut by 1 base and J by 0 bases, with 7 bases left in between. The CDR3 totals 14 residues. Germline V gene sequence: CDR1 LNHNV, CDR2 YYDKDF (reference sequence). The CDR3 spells CATSRVGSSYEQYF. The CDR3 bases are TGTGCCACCAGCAGAGTAGGCAGCTCCTACGAGCAGTACTTC. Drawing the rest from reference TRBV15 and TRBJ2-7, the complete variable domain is DAMVIQNPRYQVTQFGKPVTLSCSQTLNHNVMYWYQQKSSQAPKLLFHYYDKDFNNEADTPDNFQSRRPNTSFCFLDIRSPGLGDTAMYLCATSRVGSSYEQYFGPGTRLTVT.

The CDR3 region is CASSLGLAEPYNEQFF. The CDR3 coding sequence is TGCGCCAGCAGCTTGGGACTAGCGGAGCCCTACAATGAGCAGTTCTTC. This chain links TRBV5-1 with TRBJ2-1; 9 nucleotides match TRBD2. The CDR3 covers 16 residues. Germline V gene data show CDR1 as SGHRS and CDR2 as YFSETQ. V lost 0 bases to trimming and J lost 2 bases; unmatched junction nucleotides: 3.

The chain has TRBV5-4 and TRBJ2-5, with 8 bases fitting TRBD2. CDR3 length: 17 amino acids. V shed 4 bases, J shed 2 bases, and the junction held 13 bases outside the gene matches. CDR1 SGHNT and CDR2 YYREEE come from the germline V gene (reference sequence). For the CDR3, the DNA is TGTGCCAGCAGCCCCGAACAAGCGGGGGCCTATCAAGAGACCCAGTACTTC. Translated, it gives CASSPEQAGAYQETQYF.

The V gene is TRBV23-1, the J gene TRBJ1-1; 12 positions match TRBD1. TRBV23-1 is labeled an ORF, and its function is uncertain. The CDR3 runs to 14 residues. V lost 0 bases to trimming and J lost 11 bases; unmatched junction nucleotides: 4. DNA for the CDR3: TGCGCCAGCAGTCAATCGGGACAGGGGGCGGAGGCTTTCTTT. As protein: CASSQSGQGAEAFF.

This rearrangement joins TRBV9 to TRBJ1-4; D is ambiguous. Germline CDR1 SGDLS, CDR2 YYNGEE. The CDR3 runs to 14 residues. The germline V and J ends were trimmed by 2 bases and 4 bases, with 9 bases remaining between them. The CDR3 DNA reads TGTGCCAGCAGCGTGGGTAACCTTAATGAAAAACTGTTTTTT. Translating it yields CASSVGNLNEKLFF.

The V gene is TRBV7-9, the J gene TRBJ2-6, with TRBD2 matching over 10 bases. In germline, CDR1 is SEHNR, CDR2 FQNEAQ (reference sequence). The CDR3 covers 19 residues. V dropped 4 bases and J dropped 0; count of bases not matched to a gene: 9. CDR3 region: CASSYWGSGGPSGANVLTF. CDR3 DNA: TGTGCCAGCAGCTACTGGGGTAGCGGGGGGCCCTCTGGGGCCAACGTCCTGACTTTC.

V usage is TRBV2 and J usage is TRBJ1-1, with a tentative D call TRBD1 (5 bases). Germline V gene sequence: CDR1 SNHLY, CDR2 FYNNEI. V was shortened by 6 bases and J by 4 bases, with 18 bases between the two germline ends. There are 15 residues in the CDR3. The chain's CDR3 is CASSPRQPSGTEAFF. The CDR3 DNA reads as TGTGCCAGCAGCCCGAGACAGCCTTCGGGCACTGAAGCTTTCTTT.

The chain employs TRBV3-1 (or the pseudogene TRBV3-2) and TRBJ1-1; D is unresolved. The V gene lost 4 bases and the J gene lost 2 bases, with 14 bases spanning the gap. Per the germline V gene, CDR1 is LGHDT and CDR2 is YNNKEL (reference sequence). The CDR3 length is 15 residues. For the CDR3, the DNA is TGTGCCAGCAGCCCCTCAACGGCGCGCAACACTGAAGCTTTCTTT. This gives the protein CASSPSTARNTEAFF.

CDR3 nucleotides: TGTGCCAGCAGTGAAATGGGGGGAGGCACTGAAGCTTTCTTT. Amino acid sequence: CASSEMGGGTEAFF. The rearrangement joins TRBV28 to TRBJ1-1; possible D gene TRBD1, 5 bases. Germline assignment: CDR1 MDHEN and CDR2 SYDVKM. V was shortened by 5 bases and J by 4 bases, with 14 bases between the two germline ends. This CDR3 comprises 14 residues.